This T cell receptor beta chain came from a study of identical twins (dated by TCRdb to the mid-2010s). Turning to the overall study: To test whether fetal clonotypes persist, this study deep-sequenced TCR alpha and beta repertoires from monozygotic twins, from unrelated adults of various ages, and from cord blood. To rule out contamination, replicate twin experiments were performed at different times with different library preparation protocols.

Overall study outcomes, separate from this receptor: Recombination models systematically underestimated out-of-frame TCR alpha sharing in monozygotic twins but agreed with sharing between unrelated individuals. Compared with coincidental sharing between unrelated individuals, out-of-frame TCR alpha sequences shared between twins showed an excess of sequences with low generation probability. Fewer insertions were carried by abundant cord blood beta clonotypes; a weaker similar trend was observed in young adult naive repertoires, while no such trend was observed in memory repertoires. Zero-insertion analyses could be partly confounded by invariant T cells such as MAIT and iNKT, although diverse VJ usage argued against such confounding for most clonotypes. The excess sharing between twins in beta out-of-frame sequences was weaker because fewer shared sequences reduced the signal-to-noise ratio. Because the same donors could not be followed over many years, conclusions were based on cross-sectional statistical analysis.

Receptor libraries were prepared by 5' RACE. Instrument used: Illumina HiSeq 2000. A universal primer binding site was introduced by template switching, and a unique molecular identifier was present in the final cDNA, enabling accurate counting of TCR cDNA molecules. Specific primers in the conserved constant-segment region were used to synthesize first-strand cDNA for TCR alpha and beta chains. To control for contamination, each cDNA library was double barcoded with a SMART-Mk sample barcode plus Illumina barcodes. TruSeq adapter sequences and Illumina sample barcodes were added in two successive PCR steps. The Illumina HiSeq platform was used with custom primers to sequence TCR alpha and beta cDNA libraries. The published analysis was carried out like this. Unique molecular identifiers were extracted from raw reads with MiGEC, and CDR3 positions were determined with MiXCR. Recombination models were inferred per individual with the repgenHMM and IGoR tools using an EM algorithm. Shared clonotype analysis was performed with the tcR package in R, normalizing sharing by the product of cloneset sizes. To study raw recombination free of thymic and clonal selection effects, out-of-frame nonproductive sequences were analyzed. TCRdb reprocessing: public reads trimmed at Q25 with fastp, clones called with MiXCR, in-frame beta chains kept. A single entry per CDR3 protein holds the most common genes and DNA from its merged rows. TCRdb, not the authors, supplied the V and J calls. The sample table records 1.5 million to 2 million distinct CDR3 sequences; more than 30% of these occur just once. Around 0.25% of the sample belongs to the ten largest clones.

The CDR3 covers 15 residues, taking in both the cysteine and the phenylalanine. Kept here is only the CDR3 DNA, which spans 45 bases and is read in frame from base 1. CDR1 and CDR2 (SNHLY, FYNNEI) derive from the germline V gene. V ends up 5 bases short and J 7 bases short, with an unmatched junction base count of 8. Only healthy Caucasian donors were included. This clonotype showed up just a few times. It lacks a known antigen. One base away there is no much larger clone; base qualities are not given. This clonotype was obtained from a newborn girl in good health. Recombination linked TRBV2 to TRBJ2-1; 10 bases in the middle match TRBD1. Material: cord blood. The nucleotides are TGTGCCAGCAGTAACCGGGACAGGGGTGGGAATGAGCAGTTCTTC. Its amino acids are CASSNRDRGGNEQFF.